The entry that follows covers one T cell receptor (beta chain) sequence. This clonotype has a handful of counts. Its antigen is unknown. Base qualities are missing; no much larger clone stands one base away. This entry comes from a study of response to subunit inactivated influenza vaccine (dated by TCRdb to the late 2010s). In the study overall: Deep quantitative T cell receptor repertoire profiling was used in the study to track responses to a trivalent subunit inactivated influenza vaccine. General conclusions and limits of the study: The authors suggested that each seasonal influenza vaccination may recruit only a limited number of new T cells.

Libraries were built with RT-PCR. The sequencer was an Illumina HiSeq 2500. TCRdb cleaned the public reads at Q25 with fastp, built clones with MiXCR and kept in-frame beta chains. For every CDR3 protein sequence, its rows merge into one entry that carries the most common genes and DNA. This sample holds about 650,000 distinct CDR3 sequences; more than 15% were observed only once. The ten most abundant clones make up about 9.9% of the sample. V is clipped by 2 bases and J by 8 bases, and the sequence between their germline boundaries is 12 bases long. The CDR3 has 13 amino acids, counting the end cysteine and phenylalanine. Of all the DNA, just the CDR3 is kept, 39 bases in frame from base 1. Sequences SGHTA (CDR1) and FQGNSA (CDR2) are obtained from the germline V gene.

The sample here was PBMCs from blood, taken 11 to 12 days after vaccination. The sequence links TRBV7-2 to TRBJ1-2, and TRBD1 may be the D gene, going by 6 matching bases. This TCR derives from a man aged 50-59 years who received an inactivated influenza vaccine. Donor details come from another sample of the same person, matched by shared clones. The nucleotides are TGTGCCAGCAGCTTAATAGGGGGATACGGCTACACCTTC. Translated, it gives CASSLIGGYGYTF. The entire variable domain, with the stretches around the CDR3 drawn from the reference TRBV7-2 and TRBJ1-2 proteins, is GAGVSQSPSNKVTEKGKDVELRCDPISGHTALYWYRQSLGQGLEFLIYFQGNSAPDKSGLPSDRFSAERTGGSVSTLTIQRTQQEDSAVYLCASSLIGGYGYTFGSGTRLTVV.